This T cell receptor (beta chain) originates from a study of vaccination and CD4 T cells after COVID-19. Study in general: Convalescent cases consisted of six males and four females, of whom two were Hispanic. Spike peptides, overlapping and drawn from SARS-CoV-2, HCoV-NL63, HCoV-OC43 and HCoV-229E, were used to stimulate cells. At a median around 92 days (range 35 to 161) after diagnosis, post-COVID samples were drawn.

Notes on this clonotype: Its antigen is as yet unknown.

This CDR3 spans 17 amino acids. Cultured CD4+ T cell DNA was sequenced using the Oncomine TCR Beta short-read assay. MiXCR, run by TCRdb on the PCR reads, gives a single entry per CDR3 protein. The sample lists thousands of distinct CDR3 sequences, around 50% occurring once. As for treatment: roughly ten-day PBMC culture with coronavirus spike peptide pools or control peptides (ViraFEST assay). Under the ViraFEST approach, antigen-specific T cells were expanded with peptide pools and TCRs subsequently sequenced. The TCR originated in a human donor who had recovered from COVID-19. Sequenced input: CD4+ T cells from blood, cultured in vitro. The gene calls are TRBV1 and TRBJ2-3; TRBD2, the table's D call, lacks a check against the DNA. TRBV1 is noted as a pseudogene. The CDR3 sequence: CTSRRGRRRRDTDTQYF. As DNA, the CDR3 is TGCACCAGCAGGAGGGGTCGGCGGCGGCGGGACACAGATACGCAGTATTTT.